A single sample is the source of the 7 T cell receptor beta chains below, sequenced in a study of vaccination effects on CD4 cells after COVID-19. Data came from immunoSEQ multiplex PCR; TCRdb stores just in-frame clones and leaves some out. Counted here are approximately 16,000 clones, about 77% occurring once; the ten biggest clones make up roughly 24%. Expansion of antigen-specific CD4+ T cells with viral peptide pools was carried out by the ViraFEST assay before sequencing. A roughly 10-day culture period preceded the isolation of CD4+ T cells. It was two doses of either the BNT162b2 or mRNA-1273 vaccine that participants received. What these receptors recognize is not known. This specimen was CD4+ T cells from PBMCs cultured with HCoV-NL63 spike peptides, taken after COVID-19 vaccination. All receptors come from a human donor who received a COVID-19 vaccine.

V and J are TRBV6-1 and TRBJ1-2; tentatively, D is TRBD1 (5 bases). The germline CDR1 and CDR2 sequences are MNHNS and SASEGT. The CDR3 consists of 15 residues. Trimming removed 2 bases at V and 3 bases at J, with 13 bases between. This CDR3 reads CASSEHGGADYGYTF. The DNA of the CDR3 is TGTGCCAGCAGTGAACACGGGGGAGCGGACTATGGCTACACCTTC.

This chain uses TRBV3-1 (or the pseudogene TRBV3-2) with TRBJ2-7; no firm D call. V was pared by 4 bases and J by 2 bases, with 15 bases between. Germline V gene data show CDR1 as LGHDT and CDR2 as YNNKEL (reference sequence). The length of the CDR3 is 15 residues. The CDR3 loop is CASSPSRPPTYEQYF. The CDR3 nucleotides read TGTGCCAGCAGCCCCAGCCGGCCTCCTACCTACGAGCAGTACTTC.

The rearrangement links TRBV5-4 to TRBJ1-1; TRBD1 is a possible D gene (5 bases). There are 15 residues in the CDR3. Germline loops: CDR1 SGHNT, CDR2 YYREEE (reference sequence). Trimming took 7 bases from V and 0 from J, leaving 16 bases between them. The CDR3 coding sequence is TGTGCCAGCCGATCCCGGGACGGTATGAACACTGAAGCTTTCTTT. Translated, it gives CASRSRDGMNTEAFF.

The V call is TRBV23-1, the J call TRBJ2-1; the D gene is possibly TRBD2 (5 bases). TRBV23-1 is assigned to the ORF class and has an uncertain function. Trimming took 4 bases from V and 0 from J, leaving 10 bases between them. This CDR3 region has 15 residues. The CDR3 spells CASSPAGASYNEQFF. CDR3 coding DNA: TGCGCCAGCAGTCCCGCGGGTGCCTCCTACAATGAGCAGTTCTTC.

This clone was detected once. This rearrangement joins TRBV27 to TRBJ1-2; D gene ambiguous. The CDR3 is made up of 13 amino acids. Trimming removed 6 bases at V and 2 bases at J, with 10 bases between. CDR1 and CDR2 from the germline V gene are MNHEY and SMNVEV (reference sequence). DNA of the CDR3: TGTGCCAGCAGAATCGGACGGAACTATGGCTACACCTTC. This sequence encodes CASRIGRNYGYTF.

The chain links TRBV30 to TRBJ1-3; D possibly corresponds to TRBD1 (5 bases). Trimming pared 4 bases from V and 4 bases from J, leaving 11 bases between. Germline CDR1 GTSNPN, CDR2 SVGIG (reference sequence). The CDR3 has 13 amino acids. This CDR3 is CAWTGARGNTIYF. The CDR3 nucleotides are TGTGCCTGGACCGGGGCGAGAGGAAACACCATATATTTT. Together with reference TRBV30 and TRBJ1-3, the CDR3 gives the full variable domain: SQTIHQWPATLVQPVGSPLSLECTVEGTSNPNLYWYRQAAGRGLQLLFYSVGIGQISSEVPQNLSASRPQDRQFILSSKKLLLSDSGFYLCAWTGARGNTIYFGEGSWLTVV.

The V and J genes are TRBV6-2 or TRBV6-3 and TRBJ1-2; D gene unclear. The CDR3 sequence is 13 residues long. Germline CDR1 MNHEY, CDR2 SVGEGT. Trimming cost V 2 bases and J 2 bases, with 6 bases left between them. The CDR3 nucleotides are TGTGCCAGCAGTTACACGGGGAACTATGGCTACACCTTC. This gives the protein CASSYTGNYGYTF.